This TCR beta chain stems from a study of blood T cells in healthy people across ages (dated by TCRdb to about 2015). Regarding the complete study: Template switching captured roughly one uniquely barcoded TCR beta cDNA molecule per two T cells in model experiments. Donors were grouped into four age groups: young (average approximately 16 years), middle-aged (39), aged (about 60) and long-lived (around 80). Using deep sequencing normalized with unique cDNA molecular identifiers, the study measured how TCR beta repertoire diversity changes with age. The study analyzed two additional independent replicas of 1 million unique cDNA reads from the same blood draw for two donors, one aged 18 to 30 and one aged 80 or older. Broader findings and caveats from the paper: Estimates of total diversity based on one million sequenced T cells were considered lower bounds and underestimates. Compared with the aged group, more naive CD4+ T cells, fewer expanded clones and increased TCR diversity were shown by the long-lived group, suggesting age selection. Observed TCR beta diversity per million T cells fell roughly linearly with age, and a significant reduction was already apparent by age around 36. Observed TCR beta diversity correlated strongly with the percentage of naive T cells measured by flow cytometry. Because donor CMV infection status was unknown, age-related changes in expanded clonotypes were potentially confounded. Since profiling was done on bulk unsorted PBMCs, naive and antigen-experienced compartments could not be conclusively compared.

This clonotype was found once. The antigen this receptor binds is unknown. It has no much larger one-base neighbor in the sample; base qualities were not kept. V trim: 0 bases; J trim: 5 bases; unmatched bases: 7. CDR1 and CDR2 are drawn from the germline V gene: SGHRS, YFSETQ. Its CDR3 holds 15 amino acids, cysteine through phenylalanine. Only the CDR3 region is kept as DNA, spanning 45 bases read in frame from base 1. The donors were a few dozen Caucasian individuals from Russia, aged roughly 6 to 90 years, who were systemically healthy. Each donor gave 9 to 10 milliliters of peripheral blood, collected into EDTA-treated Vacutainer tubes. Ficoll-Paque density-gradient centrifugation was used to isolate PBMCs, with at least 6 million obtained per sample. Trizol reagent was used to extract total RNA from PBMCs, with at least 6 micrograms per sample. For every donor, an aliquot of PBMCs went through flow cytometry to measure the percentages of naive CD45RAhigh/CD27high T cells.

Receptor amplification or capture employed 5' RACE. The sequencer was an Illumina HiSeq 2500. A second PCR of roughly 7 to 11 cycles was performed with a sample-barcoded 5' primer and a J-beta primer mix. Each TCR beta cDNA molecule received a unique molecular identifier from a template-switch 5' adaptor carrying 12 random nucleotides. At least 2.5 million CDR3-containing paired-end reads were obtained from each sample. All of the RNA was converted into first-strand cDNA using the Mint cDNA synthesis kit, with a TRBC-specific oligonucleotide serving as the primer. Following uracil-DNA glycosylase treatment, all cDNA underwent a first 18-cycle PCR with the universal primers M1SS and BC2_uni_R. The authors processed their data as follows. Each sample was normalized by randomly selecting 1 million high-quality reads, each carrying a distinct molecular identifier. Instead of being binned into consensus sequences, reads that shared molecular identifiers were thrown out. MiTCR, run with a Q25 quality threshold and the strictest error-elimination algorithm, handled CDR3 identification, clonotype clustering and error correction. A nonparametric unseen species model using Euler transformation provided a lower-bound estimate of total TCR beta diversity. TCRdb reworked the public reads: Q25 trimming with fastp, MiXCR clone assembly, productive beta chains retained. Identical CDR3 proteins give one entry, which carries the most common genes and DNA. V and J calls and clone size were set by TCRdb, not the authors. For this sample there are around 1,000,000 distinct CDR3 sequences; approximately 25% appear just once. The top ten hold approximately 0.79% of the sample.

Another study also made use of these data, one on T cells of mothers and their children. In that second paper, the authors write: Nine systemically healthy Caucasian individuals served as donors, namely three mothers together with their six children. cDNA synthesis consumed the entire amount of extracted RNA, loaded at approximately 1.5 ug RNA in each 15 ul reaction. In the second PCR, the M1S primer added sample barcodes and 2-4 random nucleotides. Each mother yielded over 9.5 million TCR beta CDR3 reads and each child a few million reads. Thymic selection shapes the output of TCR recombination in a similar way in related and unrelated pairs, and inherited differences have a minor effect. Normalized repertoire overlap in related mother-child pairs was always slightly higher than in unrelated mother-child pairs, but the difference was never significant. No persistent microchimeric T cell clones were found, with a detection sensitivity of approximately 110 clones per million clonotypes. To look for features that set related mother-child pairs apart from unrelated individuals, the researchers ran deep NGS to compare the TCR beta repertoires of mothers and children. The mean age was about 37 +/- 4 years for the mothers and about 12 +/- 4 years for the children. After adapter ligation with NEBNext reagents, the libraries were sequenced on Illumina HiSeq 2000 with 100+100 nt paired-end reads. To prevent cross-contamination, the mother and child libraries were prepared a month apart and were sequenced in separate runs. Between 500,000 and 2,000,000 distinct TCR beta clonotypes were identified per donor. Naive TCR beta clonotypes were estimated from low-frequency clonotypes matched to each donor's FACS-determined naive share, without sorting.

The chain uses TRBV5-1 and TRBJ2-5; 7 central nucleotides agree with TRBD1. Source material: blood. The sequence derives from a girl aged 2 to 9 in good health. The DNA reads TGCGCCAGCAGCTTGGGGGACAGTGGAAGGGAGACCCAGTACTTC. The translation is CASSLGDSGRETQYF.